The 32 T cell receptor beta chains reported below all come from one sample, sequenced in a study of T-cell reconstitution after alpha-beta-depleted transplantation in children. The library targeted TCRbeta and was prepared with unique molecular identifiers. MiXCR was run by TCRdb on the PCR reads, yielding one entry per CDR3 protein. The table includes approximately 350,000 distinct CDR3 sequences, around 15% detected once. This sample comprised PBMCs, mostly from graft donor cells, obtained 360 days after TCRalphabeta/CD19-depleted stem cell transplant. These receptors all stem from a male patient between 2 and 9 years old who had a stem cell transplant for acute lymphoblastic leukemia, so the T cells may come from the graft donor.

This clonotype has only a few counts. The genes are TRBV10-3 and TRBJ2-1; D possibly corresponds to TRBD2 (6 bases). V shed 6 bases and J shed 8 bases, with 11 bases lying between them. Germline CDR1 reads ENHRY; CDR2 reads SYGVKD. The CDR3 extends over 12 amino acids. The CDR3 spells CAIRGGAYEQFF. The CDR3 nucleotides read TGTGCCATCAGGGGGGGAGCCTATGAGCAGTTCTTC.

This clonotype has only a few counts. As the CDR3 is not closed by the conserved phenylalanine or tryptophan, this likely results from a read error. The chain has TRBV20-1 and TRBJ2-7; 11 bases fit TRBD2. This CDR3 is built from 14 residues. The germline CDR1 and CDR2 sequences are DFQATT and SNEGSKA (reference sequence). The ends lost 5 bases at V and 1 base at J; junction bases unmatched: 4. CDR3 sequence reads: CSASLAGESYEQYS. The CDR3 bases are TGCAGTGCTTCACTAGCGGGAGAGTCCTACGAGCAGTACTCC.

This clonotype was detected a few times. J is TRBJ2-3 and V is TRBV10-3; D may be TRBD2 (5 bases). The CDR3 totals 15 residues. V lost 4 bases, J lost 5 bases, and 16 bases lay in between. Germline-derived CDR1 and CDR2 are ENHRY and SYGVKD. CDR3 residues: CAISGTETAGDTQYF. Here the CDR3 DNA reads TGTGCCATCAGTGGGACCGAAACCGCGGGAGATACGCAGTATTTT.

The V and J genes are TRBV5-4 and TRBJ2-5, with a weak D call TRBD2 (6 bases). V lost 2 bases and J lost 0, with 14 bases in between. The CDR3 totals 16 residues. Germline lookup yields CDR1 SGHNT and CDR2 YYREEE (reference sequence). The CDR3 DNA sequence: TGTGCCAGCAGCTTTAGTCCGGGGGAATACCAAGAGACCCAGTACTTC. Translated: CASSFSPGEYQETQYF.

The CDR3 spells CSLFRGPPLHF. CDR3 in DNA: TGCAGCCTTTTCAGGGGACCACCCCTCCACTTT. The chain links TRBV29-1 to TRBJ1-6; TRBD1 might be the D (6 bases). The V end lost 8 bases, the J end lost 11 bases, and 13 bases lay between the germline ends. CDR3 length: 11 residues. Germline CDR1 reads SQVTM; CDR2 reads ANQGSEA. The entire variable domain, with the rest obtained from reference TRBV29-1 and TRBJ1-6, is as follows: SAVISQKPSRDICQRGTSLTIQCQVDSQVTMMFWYRQQPGQSLTLIATANQGSEATYESGFVIDKFPISRPNLTFSTLTVSNMSPEDSSIYLCSLFRGPPLHFGNGTRLTVT.

This clonotype was counted only a few times. V usage is TRBV24-1 and J usage is TRBJ2-3; 8 bases are shared with TRBD1. This CDR3 contains 18 residues. V shed 0 bases, J shed 0 bases, and the junction held 7 bases outside the gene matches. CDR1 is KGHDR and CDR2 is SFDVKD in the germline V gene. In DNA, the CDR3 is TGTGCCACCAGTGATTTGCCTATACAGGGGGTGAGCACAGATACGCAGTATTTT. It is translated as CATSDLPIQGVSTDTQYF.

This clonotype was seen repeatedly, ten times or more. The gene calls are TRBV29-1 and TRBJ2-3; no firm D call. Trimming cost V 1 base and J 2 bases, with 7 bases left between them. The germline CDR1 and CDR2 sequences are SQVTM and ANQGSEA. There are 13 residues in the CDR3. In nucleotides, the CDR3 is TGCAGCGTTGAAGCGACCGTCACAGATACGCAGTATTTT. This sequence encodes CSVEATVTDTQYF.

This clonotype appeared a few times. The chain is built from TRBV5-4 and TRBJ1-1; maybe TRBD1 (6 bases). This CDR3 contains 15 residues. Trimming pared 4 bases from V and 0 bases from J, leaving 13 bases between. Per germline, CDR1 SGHNT and CDR2 YYREEE (reference sequence). CDR3 sequence: CASSPNRDMNTEAFF. The CDR3 DNA sequence: TGTGCCAGCAGCCCCAACAGGGATATGAACACTGAAGCTTTCTTT.

This clonotype was counted a few times. The J gene is TRBJ2-2, the V gene TRBV5-1; D call uncertain. The CDR3 length is 15 residues. V was clipped by 4 bases and J by 4 bases, with 14 bases between them. Germline V CDR1 and CDR2: SGHRS, YFSETQ. CDR3 residues: CASSPEPEVTGELFF. The CDR3 DNA reads TGCGCCAGCAGCCCAGAACCAGAAGTCACCGGGGAGCTGTTTTTT.

This chain joins TRBV9 and TRBJ2-5, with 9 bases lining up with TRBD2. In germline, CDR1 is SGDLS, CDR2 YYNGEE. The CDR3 is 13 residues long. Unmatched junction bases numbered 3, after V lost 7 bases and J lost 2 bases. CDR3 region: CASGAGGQETQYF. In DNA form, the CDR3 reads TGTGCCAGCGGGGCGGGAGGGCAAGAGACCCAGTACTTC.

V and J are TRBV6-1 and TRBJ1-2; D uncertain. Per the germline V gene, CDR1 is MNHNS and CDR2 is SASEGT. This CDR3 spans 13 amino acids. V was trimmed by 6 bases and J by 4 bases, leaving 12 bases between them. The CDR3 bases are TGTGCCAGCAGCCTCAGAGGTTCCTATGGCTACACCTTC. Translation gives CASSLRGSYGYTF.

The sample holds many counts of this clonotype. The J gene is TRBJ1-5, the V gene TRBV28, with no clear D. The germline V gene has CDR1 MDHEN and CDR2 SYDVKM. V was cut by 4 bases and J by 3 bases, with 7 bases left in between. The CDR3 extends over 13 amino acids. The CDR3 region has the DNA TGTGCCAGCAGTTCTGACCTCAATCAGCCCCAGCATTTT. It codes for CASSSDLNQPQHF.

This clonotype was seen a few times. J is TRBJ2-4 and V is TRBV5-1; 8 bases fit TRBD2. The CDR3 length is 15 residues. Trimming cost V 4 bases and J 7 bases; bases outside gene matches: 10. Germline loops: CDR1 SGHRS, CDR2 YFSETQ. The CDR3 here is CASSPVLGGRNIQYF. The CDR3 DNA sequence: TGCGCCAGCAGCCCGGTTTTAGGCGGGAGGAACATTCAGTACTTC.

This clonotype was observed at least ten times. The genes are TRBV12-3 or TRBV12-4 and TRBJ1-5, with 8 bases fitting TRBD1. The CDR3 is 12 amino acids. The junction had 1 base not matched to a gene; V was cut back by 10 bases and J by 2 bases. The CDR3 DNA sequence: TGTGCCACGGGACAGGGCAATCAGCCCCAGCATTTT. It specifies CATGQGNQPQHF.

V usage is TRBV30 and J usage is TRBJ1-3; D call uncertain. The V end was cut by 1 base, the J end by 4 bases, with 14 bases between. The CDR3 is 15 residues long. The germline V gene encodes CDR1 GTSNPN and CDR2 SVGIG (reference sequence). The chain's CDR3 is CAWSAGRREGNTIYF. In nucleotides, the CDR3 is TGTGCCTGGAGTGCAGGACGGAGGGAGGGAAACACCATATATTTT.

The chain recombines TRBV6-2 or TRBV6-3 with TRBJ1-1; D is unclear. The CDR3 covers 16 residues. Germline V gives CDR1 MNHEY, CDR2 SVGEGT. Trimming left V 2 bases short and J 1 base short, with 14 bases between. CDR3 sequence (DNA): TGTGCCAGCAGTTACCGTGGAGGACCCTGGAACACTGAAGCTTTCTTT. Its translation: CASSYRGGPWNTEAFF.

This clonotype was counted a few times. In nucleotides, the CDR3 is TGCAGTGCTAGAGATCGGGCCTACACCGGGGAGCTGTTTTTT. Translation: CSARDRAYTGELFF. This chain joins TRBV20-1 and TRBJ2-2; D unresolved. Looked up from germline, CDR1 is DFQATT and CDR2 is SNEGSKA (reference sequence). This CDR3 contains 14 residues. V shed 0 bases and J shed 3 bases, with 8 bases lying between them.

The chain has TRBV4-1 and TRBJ2-5; D gene ambiguous. Trimming stripped 3 bases from V and 5 bases from J, with 10 bases between. The CDR3 runs 13 residues. Germline lookup yields CDR1 MGHRA and CDR2 YSYEKL. Here the CDR3 DNA reads TGCGCCAGCAGCCATCGTCCCTGGGAGACCCAGTACTTC. This sequence encodes CASSHRPWETQYF.

This clonotype was detected a few times. The chain is built from TRBV4-3 and TRBJ2-7, with D maybe TRBD2 (7 bases). Deletions cut 1 base from V and 4 bases from J, with 11 bases between. CDR3 length equals 14 residues. The germline gives CDR1 LGHNA, CDR2 YSLEER. Here the CDR3 DNA reads TGCGCCAGCAGCCAAGGGGAGGGGGAATACGAGCAGTACTTC. This sequence encodes CASSQGEGEYEQYF.

This clonotype came up many times. J is TRBJ2-2 and V is TRBV2; D is unclear. The CDR3 length is 13 residues. In germline, CDR1 is SNHLY, CDR2 FYNNEI. V lost 4 bases and J 2 bases, leaving 5 bases between the germline ends. The CDR3 here is CASSAVNTGELFF. CDR3 in DNA: TGTGCCAGCAGTGCGGTAAACACCGGGGAGCTGTTTTTT.

This chain joins TRBV5-1 and TRBJ2-3; TRBD2 is a possible D gene (6 bases). This CDR3 has 15 residues. The V and J ends lost 6 bases and 2 bases respectively, with 16 bases between them. The germline CDR1 and CDR2 sequences are SGHRS and YFSETQ. CDR3 protein: CASKPTGLITDTQYF. As DNA, the CDR3 is TGCGCCAGCAAACCCACGGGACTTATCACAGATACGCAGTATTTT.

The chain carries TRBV20-1 and TRBJ2-7; 10 bases are a match to TRBD1. The ends lost 1 base at V and 2 bases at J; junction bases unmatched: 5. This CDR3 is built from 15 residues. Per germline, CDR1 DFQATT and CDR2 SNEGSKA (reference sequence). CDR3: CSARGGTGVAYEQYF. CDR3 DNA sequence: TGCAGTGCTAGAGGGGGGACAGGGGTCGCCTACGAGCAGTACTTC.

The chain joins TRBV4-3 to TRBJ2-3, with a possible D match to TRBD1 (8 bases). In germline, CDR1 is LGHNA, CDR2 YSLEER. The CDR3 has 17 residues. V dropped 1 base and J dropped 7 bases, with 21 bases sitting between them. The CDR3 is CASSQGPGGAGVNTQYF. The DNA for the CDR3 is TGCGCCAGCAGCCAAGGCCCAGGGGGCGCGGGGGTGAATACGCAGTATTTT.

The V gene is TRBV2, the J gene TRBJ2-5; 8 nucleotides align to TRBD2. Germline lookup yields CDR1 SNHLY and CDR2 FYNNEI. The CDR3 spans 16 residues. V dropped 5 bases and J dropped 4; count of bases not matched to a gene: 12. CDR3 region: CASSSSGGPSRETQYF. CDR3 nucleotides: TGTGCCAGCAGTAGCTCGGGAGGGCCCTCGCGAGAGACCCAGTACTTC.

V and J are TRBV5-4 and TRBJ2-1; tentative D call: TRBD2 (6 bases). V shed 7 bases and J shed 5 bases, with 22 bases lying between them. The CDR3 is made up of 16 amino acids. Germline loops: CDR1 SGHNT, CDR2 YYREEE (reference sequence). Here the CDR3 DNA reads TGTGCCAGCGGAGGCGGGGACTGGATGGGACACAATGAGCAGTTCTTC. As protein: CASGGGDWMGHNEQFF.

This clonotype was observed a handful of times. The chain has TRBV7-2 and TRBJ2-4; TRBD2 aligns across 11 bases. Germline CDR1 reads SGHTA; CDR2 reads FQGNSA. This CDR3 has 17 residues. Unmatched junction bases numbered 7, after V lost 5 bases and J lost 1 base. CDR3 amino acids: CASSVSGRAVAKNIQYF. The CDR3 region has the DNA TGTGCCAGCAGCGTTAGCGGGAGGGCTGTTGCCAAAAACATTCAGTACTTC.

In this sample, this clonotype turned up a few times. This sequence joins TRBV20-1 and TRBJ2-5; D is undetermined. In germline, CDR1 is DFQATT, CDR2 SNEGSKA (reference sequence). The CDR3 runs 11 residues. Trimming pared 3 bases from V and 6 bases from J, leaving 8 bases between. CDR3 bases: TGCAGTGCTAGTGCCACGCAGACCCAGTACTTC. It codes for CSASATQTQYF.

The chain has TRBV6-1 and TRBJ2-1; D might be TRBD1 or TRBD2, each matching 5 bases. From germline, CDR1 is MNHNS and CDR2 SASEGT. Trimming left V 11 bases short and J 0 bases short, with 14 bases between. The CDR3 has 14 residues. The CDR3 region is CAHRGRDSYNEQFF. The DNA of the CDR3 is TGTGCCCACCGGGGCAGGGACTCCTACAATGAGCAGTTCTTC.

V gene TRBV13 combines with J gene TRBJ2-2; 8 bases fit TRBD1. This CDR3 has 18 residues. After removal of 5 bases from V and 3 bases from J, the junction contained 14 bases not matched to a gene. The germline CDR1 and CDR2 sequences are PRHDT and FYEKMQ (reference sequence). CDR3 loop: CASSAIGTPGGHTGELFF. CDR3 sequence (DNA): TGTGCCAGCAGCGCAATCGGGACTCCAGGGGGCCACACCGGGGAGCTGTTTTTT.

This rearrangement joins TRBV9 to TRBJ2-7; TRBD2 aligns across 8 bases. V shed 0 bases and J 3 bases; nucleotides not matched to a gene: 5. The CDR3 totals 15 residues. Looked up from germline, CDR1 is SGDLS and CDR2 is YYNGEE. The chain's CDR3 is CASSVAGAGGYEQYF. The CDR3 region has the DNA TGTGCCAGCAGCGTAGCAGGCGCGGGGGGCTACGAGCAGTACTTC. The variable domain in full, completed from reference TRBV9 and TRBJ2-7, reads DSGVTQTPKHLITATGQRVTLRCSPRSGDLSVYWYQQSLDQGLQFLIQYYNGEERAKGNILERFSAQQFPDLHSELNLSSLELGDSALYFCASSVAGAGGYEQYFGPGTRLTVT.

In its sample, this clonotype was seen a few times. V gene TRBV29-1 combines with J gene TRBJ2-1; TRBD1 matches at 7 bases. Germline lookup yields CDR1 SQVTM and CDR2 ANQGSEA. The junction had 5 bases not matched to a gene; V was cut back by 7 bases and J by 2 bases. The CDR3 is 13 residues long. The chain's CDR3 is CSGDGTAYNEQFF. The CDR3 DNA sequence: TGCAGCGGTGACGGGACAGCCTACAATGAGCAGTTCTTC.

This clonotype was detected many times. This rearrangement joins TRBV28 to TRBJ2-7, with D hard to call. CDR3 length: 13 residues. Germline CDR1 is MDHEN and CDR2 is SYDVKM. Trimming shortened V by 5 bases and J by 2 bases, and 10 bases separated the two germline ends. CDR3 region: CASSPPLTYEQYF. CDR3 bases: TGTGCCAGCAGTCCCCCATTGACCTACGAGCAGTACTTC.